A single sample is the source of the 12 T cell receptor beta chains below, sequenced in a study of T cell repertoires in cytomegalovirus infection. Which antigens these TCRs recognize remains unknown. TCRdb redid the calling of the reads with MiXCR, one entry per CDR3 protein. The sample has 140,000 to 150,000 distinct CDR3 sequences; approximately 30% are singletons. The sequenced sample was CD8+ T cells from cultured PBMCs, obtained from culture after CMV antigen stimulation. These receptors came from a human donor in good health (CMV status not recorded). Some clones in this sample may be carry-over from other donors' samples.

There are a few counts of this clonotype. The chain employs TRBV7-9 and TRBJ2-5; possible D gene TRBD2, 6 bases. V was pared by 4 bases and J by 5 bases, with 20 bases between. Germline loops: CDR1 SEHNR, CDR2 FQNEAQ (reference sequence). This CDR3 is 16 amino acids long. The CDR3 coding sequence is TGTGCCAGCAGCTATACCAGGGACTGGGGAGAGGAGACCCAGTACTTC. Translating gives CASSYTRDWGEETQYF.

This clonotype was observed a handful of times. The chain uses TRBV27 and TRBJ2-5; 7 positions match TRBD2. CDR3 size: 11 residues. From germline, CDR1 is MNHEY and CDR2 SMNVEV (reference sequence). J gave up 1 base and V 11 bases, and 1 base lay outside the gene matches. CDR3: CAPGGQETQYF. The CDR3, as DNA: TGTGCCCCGGGAGGCCAAGAGACCCAGTACTTC.

This chain links TRBV27 with TRBJ2-5; a weak D match, TRBD1 (6 bases). The germline V gene has CDR1 MNHEY and CDR2 SMNVEV (reference sequence). The CDR3 loop spans 15 amino acids. The ends were cut back, 3 bases at V and 3 bases at J, with 14 bases in the middle. The CDR3, as DNA: TGTGCCAGCAGTTTTATTGGGGACACTGAAGAGACCCAGTACTTC. Protein sequence: CASSFIGDTEETQYF.

This chain connects TRBV7-2 to TRBJ2-5, with 11 bases lining up with TRBD2. J gave up 2 bases and V 4 bases, and 3 bases lay outside the gene matches. Germline assignment: CDR1 SGHTA and CDR2 FQGNSA. The CDR3 consists of 15 residues. The CDR3, as DNA: TGTGCCAGCAGCTCGGGACTAGCGGTTCAAGAGACCCAGTACTTC. Its translation is CASSSGLAVQETQYF.

The V and J genes are TRBV7-1 and TRBJ2-7, with D perhaps TRBD2 (6 bases). TRBV7-1 is an ORF, with its function uncertain. The CDR3 contains 15 residues. Trimming took off 2 bases at V and 3 bases at J, with 14 bases between the two ends. The CDR3 DNA sequence: TGTGCCAGCAGCTCAACCCGTTGGCGGGACTACGAGCAGTACTTC. Protein sequence: CASSSTRWRDYEQYF.

This clonotype was detected a few times. V usage is TRBV28 and J usage is TRBJ1-5; TRBD1 aligns across 8 bases. This CDR3 is 16 amino acids long. Germline-derived CDR1 and CDR2 are MDHEN and SYDVKM. V trimming: 3 bases; J trimming: 3 bases; junction bases outside the gene matches: 7. In nucleotides, the CDR3 is TGTGCCAGCAGTTTGACCAGGGACAGGTACAATCAGCCCCAGCATTTT. Its translation is CASSLTRDRYNQPQHF.

This clonotype came up a few times. The rearrangement uses TRBV7-9 and TRBJ2-1; D gene uncertain. The CDR3 has 14 amino acids. From germline, CDR1 is SEHNR and CDR2 FQNEAQ (reference sequence). With 2 bases removed from V and 6 bases from J, the gap between germline ends came to 11 bases. This CDR3 reads CASSLPGTGNEQFF. The CDR3 coding sequence is TGTGCCAGCAGCTTACCCGGAACTGGCAATGAGCAGTTCTTC.

This clonotype was detected ten times or more. The V and J genes are TRBV28 and TRBJ2-3; TRBD1 agrees at 8 bases. The V and J ends lost 4 bases and 2 bases, in that order; junction bases with no gene match: 5. The germline V gene has CDR1 MDHEN and CDR2 SYDVKM. This CDR3 spans 15 amino acids. Written as DNA, the CDR3 is TGTGCCAGCAGTTGGGCGACAGGGGACACAGATACGCAGTATTTT. Its translation: CASSWATGDTDTQYF.

V and J are TRBV20-1 and TRBJ2-5, with TRBD2 as a possible D gene (6 bases). V lost 0 bases and J 3 bases, leaving 14 bases between the germline ends. Germline CDR1 reads DFQATT; CDR2 reads SNEGSKA (reference sequence). The CDR3 loop spans 15 amino acids. CDR3 DNA sequence: TGCAGTGCTAGAGACCGGGGCGGGGTAGAAGAGACCCAGTACTTC. Encoded protein: CSARDRGGVEETQYF.

This rearrangement joins TRBV3-1 to TRBJ1-4; D not resolved. CDR1 and CDR2 from the germline V gene are LGHDT and YNNKEL (reference sequence). The CDR3 contains 15 residues. Trimming cost V 3 bases and J 7 bases, with 15 bases left between them. The CDR3 DNA is TGTGCCAGCAGCCAGACCCGATACGAAGGTGAAAAACTGTTTTTT. Protein sequence: CASSQTRYEGEKLFF.

This clonotype has a handful of counts. The chain carries TRBV7-2 and TRBJ2-3, with 8 bases lining up with TRBD2. CDR1 SGHTA and CDR2 FQGNSA come from the germline V gene. The CDR3 is 15 residues long. With 8 bases clipped from V and 0 bases from J, the junction kept 7 bases outside the gene matches. CDR3 in DNA: TGTGCCAGCCCACTTAGCGGGATTAGCACAGATACGCAGTATTTT. This codes for CASPLSGISTDTQYF.

This sequence joins TRBV6-8 and TRBJ1-1; D perhaps matches TRBD1 (6 bases). Trimming removed 2 bases from V and 4 bases from J, with 8 bases in between. Germline V gene data show CDR1 as MNHGY and CDR2 as SAAAGT. The CDR3 consists of 13 residues. CDR3 in amino acids: CASSYTRGTEAFF. CDR3 coding DNA: TGTGCCAGCAGTTACACCAGGGGCACTGAAGCTTTCTTT.